The 24 T cell receptor beta chains below come from one sample, sequenced in a study of CD8 T cells in ankylosing spondylitis. TCRdb re-called the 5' RACE reads through MiXCR, storing one row per CDR3 protein. The sample yields fewer than 250,000 distinct CDR3 sequences, 8% to 11% seen once. The sample taken for sequencing was blood, either unsorted or a sorted T cell fraction (not recorded which). The receptors derive from a male donor with ankylosing spondylitis or in good health (not recorded which).

The table lists this clonotype with many counts. This chain links TRBV27 with TRBJ2-2; no clear D gene. V lost 6 bases and J 1 base, leaving 9 bases between the germline ends. Germline CDR1 is MNHEY and CDR2 is SMNVEV (reference sequence). The CDR3 has 14 amino acids. CDR3 loop: CASRWGGNTGELFF. The CDR3 DNA is TGTGCCAGCAGGTGGGGTGGGAACACCGGGGAGCTGTTTTTT.

Concerning this clonotype itself: A much larger clonotype is one base distant, so this may be a read error. The chain combines TRBV9 with TRBJ1-1; D uncertain. This CDR3 comprises 13 residues. CDR1 is SGDLS, CDR2 YYNGEE, per germline. The V and J ends lost 6 bases and 8 bases respectively, with 17 bases between them. The CDR3 nucleotides are TGTGCCAGCACCCTAGAATCGGACGAAGAAGCTTTCTTT. This translates into CASTLESDEEAFF.

As to this clonotype: One end of the junction fails to match germline, which may point to a read error. CDR3 bases: TGCAGCGCCCAGCGGGGGCAGGGAGGCACAGATACGCAATATTTT. It codes for CSAQRGQGGTDTQYF. The chain uses TRBV29-1 and TRBJ2-3; 8 nucleotides agree with TRBD2. The CDR3 consists of 15 residues. Per germline, CDR1 SQVTM and CDR2 ANQGSEA.

This clonotype was seen at least ten times. The rearrangement uses TRBV6-5 and TRBJ2-6; perhaps TRBD2 as D (6 bases). The CDR3 runs to 15 residues. With 3 bases removed from V and 1 base from J, the gap between germline ends came to 7 bases. Germline CDR1 MNHEY, CDR2 SVGAGI. The CDR3 sequence: CASSYGGSGANVLTF. In nucleotides, the CDR3 is TGTGCCAGCAGTTATGGGGGGTCTGGGGCCAACGTCCTGACTTTC.

The chain is built from TRBV2 and TRBJ2-1; the D gene is possibly TRBD2 (6 bases). The V end was cut by 2 bases, the J end by 0 bases, with 8 bases between. CDR3 length equals 15 residues. Per the germline V gene, CDR1 is SNHLY and CDR2 is FYNNEI. CDR3 DNA: TGTGCCAGCAGTGAAAGGAGGGGCTCCTACAATGAGCAGTTCTTC. It yields the protein CASSERRGSYNEQFF.

The table lists this clonotype with many counts. The chain uses TRBV20-1 and TRBJ2-7; D unclear. In germline, CDR1 is DFQATT, CDR2 SNEGSKA (reference sequence). V dropped 6 bases and J dropped 0 bases, with 15 bases sitting between them. CDR3 length equals 14 residues. As DNA, the CDR3 is TGCAGTGCCCGAGACGGCTACTACTCCTACGAGCAGTACTTC. This gives the protein CSARDGYYSYEQYF.

This clonotype has at least ten counts. V usage is TRBV5-1 and J usage is TRBJ2-4; 12 positions match TRBD2. The V gene's germline CDR1 is SGHRS and CDR2 YFSETQ. This CDR3 has 16 amino acids. Unmatched junction bases numbered 4, after V lost 2 bases and J lost 4 bases. CDR3 sequence reads: CASSFSGLAGKNIQYF. CDR3 bases: TGCGCCAGCAGCTTTTCCGGACTAGCGGGAAAAAACATTCAGTACTTC.

This clonotype was counted only a few times. This rearrangement joins TRBV6-2 or TRBV6-3 to TRBJ2-3; D assignment may be TRBD1 or TRBD2 (5 bases each). Trimming left V 2 bases short and J 5 bases short, with 14 bases between. This CDR3 spans 15 amino acids. Germline V gives CDR1 MNHEY, CDR2 SVGEGT. The CDR3 loop reads CASSYLGRFGDTQYF. CDR3 nucleotide sequence: TGTGCCAGCAGTTACCTGGGACGATTTGGAGATACGCAGTATTTT.

This clonotype was detected many times. The J gene is TRBJ2-4, the V gene TRBV27, with D hard to call. CDR1 is MNHEY, CDR2 SMNVEV, per germline (reference sequence). V was shortened by 2 bases and J by 1 base, with 12 bases between the two germline ends. This CDR3 region has 16 residues. The CDR3 is CASSLDNDGAKNIQYF. In DNA, the CDR3 is TGTGCCAGCAGTTTAGACAACGATGGGGCCAAAAACATTCAGTACTTC.

In its sample, this clonotype was seen many times. The chain combines TRBV25-1 with TRBJ2-3; D gene ambiguous. The CDR3 spans 16 residues. Looked up from germline, CDR1 is MGHDK and CDR2 is SYGVNS. V lost 2 bases and J lost 0, with 12 bases in between. CDR3 nucleotides: TGTGCCAGCAGTGAAAGAACCGGTACTAGCACAGATACGCAGTATTTT. The encoded protein is CASSERTGTSTDTQYF.

As for this clonotype: A junction end diverges from the germline sequence, so it may reflect a read error. The J gene is TRBJ2-5, the V gene TRBV12-3 or TRBV12-4; D unresolved. The CDR3 sequence is 15 residues long. CDR3: CSSRPPGRVLETQYF. CDR3 nucleotide sequence: TGTTCCAGCAGACCCCCTGGACGGGTCCTTGAGACCCAGTACTTC.

This clonotype was detected ten times or more. The chain couples TRBV6-6 to TRBJ1-1, with D hard to call. Germline assignment: CDR1 MNHNY and CDR2 SVGAGI (reference sequence). The CDR3 has 10 amino acids. V lost 2 bases to trimming and J lost 6 bases, with 1 base between them. CDR3 in DNA: TGTGCCAGCAGTTACCCTGAAGCTTTCTTT. Residues: CASSYPEAFF.

The chain is built from TRBV6-5 and TRBJ2-2, with 11 bases lining up with TRBD2. The CDR3 totals 17 residues. Looked up from germline, CDR1 is MNHEY and CDR2 is SVGAGI. The trim removed 2 bases at V and 5 bases at J, leaving 7 bases unmatched. The DNA for the CDR3 is TGTGCCAGCAGTTACGGGCTAGCGGGAGGAGGAACCGGGGAGCTGTTTTTT. Protein: CASSYGLAGGGTGELFF.

This rearrangement joins TRBV29-1 to TRBJ2-2, with D possibly matching TRBD1 (6 bases). Trimming took off 7 bases at V and 4 bases at J, with 10 bases between the two ends. The CDR3 is made up of 12 amino acids. Germline CDR1 reads SQVTM; CDR2 reads ANQGSEA. The CDR3 loop reads CSGETGTGELFF. The CDR3 coding sequence is TGCAGCGGGGAGACAGGCACCGGGGAGCTGTTTTTT.

Worth noting for this clonotype: A clone one base away is much larger, so this may be a read error. The V call is TRBV7-2, the J call TRBJ2-4, with a weak D call TRBD2 (7 bases). The CDR3 contains 15 residues. The germline gives CDR1 SGHTA, CDR2 FQGNSA. CDR3 amino acids: CASSLGRGAKNIRYF. Here the CDR3 DNA reads TGTGCCAGCAGCCTAGGCCGGGGGGCCAAAAACATTCGGTACTTC.

This clonotype was seen at least ten times. The gene calls are TRBV6-2 or TRBV6-3 and TRBJ1-4; D gene uncertain. Germline lookup yields CDR1 MNHEY and CDR2 SVGEGT. The CDR3 runs 13 residues. The V and J ends lost 0 bases and 8 bases respectively, with 7 bases between them. The CDR3 DNA is TGTGCCAGCAGTTACTCGTCCCGGGAAAAACTGTTTTTT. The encoded protein is CASSYSSREKLFF.

For this clonotype: This may be a read error, as it is one base from a much larger clone. V gene TRBV2 combines with J gene TRBJ2-2; D might be TRBD2 (5 bases). V gave up 5 bases and J gave up 9 bases, with 16 bases separating them. The CDR3 spans 14 residues. The V gene's germline CDR1 is SNHLY and CDR2 FYNNEI. CDR3: CASSLGSEGWELFF. CDR3 in DNA: TGTGCCAGCAGTTTAGGGTCCGAGGGTTGGGAGCTGTTTTTT.

In this sample, this clonotype turned up many times. The V and J genes are TRBV4-2 and TRBJ1-5; D not resolved. The V and J ends lost 0 bases and 4 bases respectively, with 7 bases between them. Germline V gene lookup returns CDR1 LGHNA and CDR2 YNFKEQ. The CDR3 has 14 residues. The CDR3 reads CASSQDLGNQPQHF. CDR3 coding DNA: TGTGCCAGCAGCCAAGATTTAGGGAATCAGCCCCAGCATTTT.

This clonotype was detected many times. This sequence joins TRBV7-2 and TRBJ1-5; 7 nucleotides align to TRBD1. Germline CDR1 reads SGHTA; CDR2 reads FQGNSA. This CDR3 spans 17 amino acids. Germline trimming cut 1 base from V and 0 bases from J; bases unmatched to any gene: 6. The CDR3 sequence: CASSLGTGVYSNQPQHF. The CDR3 DNA reads as TGTGCCAGCAGCTTAGGGACAGGAGTGTATAGCAATCAGCCCCAGCATTTT. Drawing the rest from reference TRBV7-2 and TRBJ1-5, the complete variable domain is GAGVSQSPSNKVTEKGKDVELRCDPISGHTALYWYRQSLGQGLEFLIYFQGNSAPDKSGLPSDRFSAERTGGSVSTLTIQRTQQEDSAVYLCASSLGTGVYSNQPQHFGDGTRLSIL.

The rearrangement links TRBV7-9 to TRBJ1-2; 10 positions match TRBD1. CDR3 length: 14 residues. Per the germline V gene, CDR1 is SEHNR and CDR2 is FQNEAQ (reference sequence). Trimming cost V 4 bases and J 7 bases; bases outside gene matches: 6. Here the CDR3 DNA reads TGTGCCAGCAGCTCGATAGGGACAGGGGTTGGCTACACCTTC. This sequence encodes CASSSIGTGVGYTF. Looking up the rest from reference TRBV7-9 and TRBJ1-2 gives the full variable domain: DTGVSQNPRHKITKRGQNVTFRCDPISEHNRLYWYRQTLGQGPEFLTYFQNEAQLEKSRLLSDRFSAERPKGSFSTLEIQRTEQGDSAMYLCASSSIGTGVGYTFGSGTRLTVV.

This clonotype was counted a few times. This rearrangement joins TRBV3-1 to TRBJ2-3, with 11 bases identical to TRBD2. The CDR3 is 17 amino acids. Germline V lookup: CDR1 LGHDT, CDR2 YNNKEL (reference sequence). V shed 5 bases and J 0 bases; nucleotides not matched to a gene: 7. CDR3 sequence (DNA): TGTGCCAGCAGCTTCCACCGACTAGCGGGGAGCACAGATACGCAGTATTTT. Protein: CASSFHRLAGSTDTQYF.

The chain uses TRBV5-1 and TRBJ1-1; D not certain. Germline CDR1 SGHRS, CDR2 YFSETQ. Trimming shortened V by 1 base and J by 11 bases, and 18 bases separated the two germline ends. The CDR3 has 14 residues. The CDR3 bases are TGCGCCAGCAGCTTGACCAGGCAGTCCGATCGGGCTTTCTTT. Residues: CASSLTRQSDRAFF.

This clonotype was counted at least ten times. The chain has TRBV7-9 and TRBJ1-4; D is ambiguous. Germline values: CDR1 SEHNR, CDR2 FQNEAQ (reference sequence). The ends were cut back, 5 bases at V and 3 bases at J, with 7 bases in the middle. The CDR3 is 13 amino acids. In DNA, the CDR3 is TGTGCCAGCAGCCCAGGCCCTAATGAAAAACTGTTTTTT. This translates into CASSPGPNEKLFF.

This clonotype was counted many times. The CDR3 protein is CASSLGDRGPYEQYF. The CDR3 nucleotides are TGTGCCAGCAGCTTAGGGGACAGGGGGCCCTACGAGCAGTACTTC. V gene TRBV11-2 combines with J gene TRBJ2-7; 12 bases line up with TRBD1. The V segment lost 1 base and the J segment 2 bases; nucleotides outside the gene matches: 0. The CDR3 sequence is 15 residues long. CDR1 is SGHAT, CDR2 FQNNGV, per germline.